Here is one T cell receptor beta chain with its context. What it recognizes is unknown. It may be a read error: a sequence one base away is much more abundant. The CDR3 length is 16 residues. Germline values: CDR1 MNHGY, CDR2 SVAAGI. These data originate in a study of regulatory T cells in long-lasting Graves disease. To make TCR beta libraries, researchers used iRepertoire HTBI primers and Arm-PCR of CDR3 regions. A single record per CDR3 protein comes from TCRdb applying MiXCR to the multiplex PCR reads. Here the sample spans about 470,000 distinct CDR3 sequences, roughly a fifth being singletons. Study-wide results and limits: Favoring TRBV28, TRBJ1-2 and TRBJ2-5 was a feature seen in persistent disease.

As for time point: persistent/refractory GD, antithyroid drugs over 5 years with positive TRAb. After RNA was extracted from PBMCs, the TCR library was made from it. This sequence joins TRBV6-9 and TRBJ1-5, with TRBD1 as a possible D gene (5 bases). The receptor was derived from a female donor with Graves disease. The sample here was peripheral blood mononuclear cells (PBMCs), taken when the disease was refractory, from a patient treated with antithyroid drugs. For the CDR3, the DNA is TGTGCCAGCAGTTACGGCCGGGACCCAAGGGGCCAGCCCCAGCGTTTT. Its protein product is CASSYGRDPRGQPQRF.